The present entry profiles one TCR beta chain with its context. Its antigen specificity is not known. It has no much larger one-base neighbor in the sample; base qualities were not kept. These data are taken from a study of cytomegalovirus exposure and HLA in healthy donors (dated by TCRdb to 2015 to 2018). About the study as a whole: An earlier analysis of 587 of the donors reported about 280 Gb of sequence data and some 110 million unique TCR beta sequences obtained from about 180 million T cells. Of the roughly 400 genotyped donors, approximately 83% fell in the genetic ancestry cluster associated with self-reported Caucasian donors. Genome-wide SNP genotypes for about three fifths of the roughly 670 donors were used in a later genetic analysis, which treated that subset as a discovery cohort. To predict cytomegalovirus infection status, the study brought together high-throughput TCR immunosequencing, statistical association of individual TCRs with disease status, and machine learning. In a later analysis, previously published TCR beta repertoires from 666 donors were re-analyzed and high-resolution HLA genotyping was added so that TCR occurrence patterns could be studied. The study aimed to test whether signatures of past pathogen exposure could be identified by cataloging public T cell receptors. Among 300 to 500 genotyped donors of the cohort, an average of about 220,000 unique TCR beta nucleotide sequences was sequenced per donor, of which roughly 17% were non-productive. An earlier analysis of about 620 of the donors applied high-throughput TCR beta sequencing to assess whether each TCR beta V gene segment acted as functional or pseudogenic. All discovery cohort repertoires had been generated on a single sequencing platform. Using immunosequencing, the study profiled T cell repertoires from 500 to 800 subjects and related those repertoires to cytomegalovirus serostatus. Donor age, sex, ethnicity and CMV serostatus were compiled together with the repertoire data. Typing coverage differed by locus: A, B, C, DRB1 and DQB1 were typed in roughly 620-630 donors, DQA1 in 522, DPA1 in roughly 590, and DPB1 in 450 to 490. Because of strong linkage in the cohort, a few DR-DQ haplotypes were treated as single units for association and clustering. In addition to the first cohort of about 650 subjects, a separate validation cohort of 120 different subjects was used. In the later analysis, no new phenotypic data were used to find candidate immune exposures; instead, reliance was placed on TCR beta sequences and their occurrence across donors. HLA typing covered class I and class II loci at four-digit resolution. An early release covering approximately 600 HLA-typed donors comprised about 290 gigabases of sequencing data and approximately 80 million unique TCR sequences. Overall study results and their limits: Three of the identified cytomegalovirus-associated TCR beta chains were confirmed in vitro to be specific for cytomegalovirus antigens. Because HLA typing was missing for some donors at each locus, association tests included only the typed subset. It was suggested by the authors that the approach could potentially be generalized to other disease states and immunological phenotypes. The earlier analysis of fewer than 750 of the donors excluded over 15 rarely observed V segments, including chromosome 9 orphons, because counts were too low. Specific HLA alleles were associated with over 15,000 TCR beta sequences at a false discovery rate of 0.05 in a later analysis. Roughly uniform sequencing depth across donors was assumed in presence/absence analyses, although this assumption may not hold. The study gave a list of 150 to 200 TCR beta chains associated with cytomegalovirus. Most CMV-associated TCR beta chains appeared to be HLA-restricted in a later analysis, and the HLA associations seemed to be driven largely by CMV exposure. In a later analysis, TCR association rates were found to vary across HLA loci, with the most associated TCRs seen for DRB1 alleles and the fewest for HLA-C alleles. In a later genetic analysis, fewer N-insertions in productive TCRs were reported among donors in an Asian-associated ancestry cluster than the roughly 710-donor mean. Correlated functional status among segregating V segments might reflect linkage disequilibrium, but an unknown experimental factor could not be ruled out. In a later analysis, several top co-occurrence clusters were reported to appear linked to parvovirus B19, influenza, CMV and Epstein-Barr virus. In both the original and validation cohorts, the classifier was reported to diagnose cytomegalovirus status with high specificity and sensitivity. In an earlier analysis of some 540 of the donors, most TCR beta V segments appeared in productive rearrangements about 90% or about 30% of the time, broadly matching IMGT annotations. V-gene and J-gene trimming of TCR beta chains was associated with a missense DCLRE1C variant in a later genetic analysis, and the association was replicated in an independent cohort. In a later analysis, HLA-associated TCR beta chains were found to be more clonally expanded and to have lower generation probabilities than equally common non-associated chains. Most TCR sequences were observed very rarely across donors, whereas some public TCRs were present in many individuals. A further reported finding was that TCR beta sequences accurately predicted the HLA-A and HLA-B alleles for most subjects in the first cohort. Because the 87-base-pair reads could not distinguish some IMGT-functional V segments, including TRBV6-2 and TRBV6-3, those segments were excluded. A group of highly shared sequence variants was considered likely to be a technical artifact of the sequencing pipeline. For the cohort, immune exposure information was limited to CMV serostatus. Assigning TCR associations to individual alleles was difficult when HLA alleles, especially DR and DQ, strongly co-occurred. This cohort had only TCR beta chains sequenced, and the lack of alpha or paired-chain data limited which features could be detected.

The CDR3 runs 12 residues from the cysteine to the phenylalanine. Of all the DNA, just the CDR3 is kept, 36 bases in frame from base 1. Deletion took 3 bases off V and 8 bases off J, with a span of 7 bases between the germline ends. CDR1 is given as LNHNV and CDR2 as YYDKDF, both from the germline V gene (reference sequence). The cohort was made up of around 720 healthy bone marrow donors. At the time of sampling, every cohort member was nominally healthy, though immune exposures that went unrecorded were likely present. The donor tested CMV seropositive and was one of the 289 seropositive cohort members. Each donor provided a peripheral blood sample, and peripheral blood mononuclear cells were used for TCR beta sequencing. The Qiagen DNeasy Blood Extraction Kit was used to extract genomic DNA from the blood cell samples. The library relied on the immunoSEQ multiplex PCR assay. The multiplex PCR relied on a mix of 60 forward primers for TCR Vbeta segments and 13 reverse primers for TCR Jbeta segments. A multiplex PCR assay on genomic DNA amplified the CDR3 region of rearranged TCR beta genes. Amplified TCR beta libraries were sequenced as 87-base-pair reads on the Illumina HiSeq System. The paper's data handling went like this. A later analysis tallied 75 million to 95 million unique TCR beta chains across the approximately 670 repertoires, and some 10 million of those chains were shared by two or more donors. To remove PCR and sequencing errors, raw reads were error-corrected and collapsed into unique sequences using a nearest-neighbor algorithm that merged closely related sequences. V, D and J gene segments were assigned by aligning CDR3 sequences to IMGT reference sequences. For a sequence to be retained, a match of at least six nucleotides was required to both a V gene segment and a J gene segment. A rearrangement counted as productive if the CDR3 had no stop codons and remained in frame with V and J, and every other rearrangement counted as non-productive. Following IMGT convention, CDR3 was defined as the stretch from the second conserved V-encoded cysteine to the conserved J-encoded phenylalanine. In an earlier analysis of roughly 610 of the donors, sequences lacking an unambiguous match to a single V gene segment were excluded. In an earlier analysis of 587 of the donors, V segments were called functional above 56.7% productive rearrangements and were called segregating when the between-donor standard deviation exceeded 5%. A statistical classification framework was built for diagnosing cytomegalovirus status from the catalog of TCR beta chain sequences. A later analysis assigned V and J genes by comparing TCR nucleotide sequences with IMGT/GENE-DB human TR gene sequences. The TCRdist pipeline was used in a later analysis to assign CDR3 sequences and most-parsimonious VDJ recombination scenarios. A later analysis defined each TCR beta chain by its CDR3 amino acid sequence plus V-gene family, and excluded reads lacking a unique V-gene family. In a later analysis, 500 to 700 highly shared, low-generation-probability nucleotide sequences were removed to address suspected cross-contamination and a sequencing artifact. A later analysis calculated a clonal expansion index for each public chain from normalized within-repertoire ranks of inferred template counts. In a later analysis, generation probabilities were computed with a VDJ recombination model fitted to out-of-frame rearrangements, and the resulting probabilities were checked against IGoR. In a later analysis, hypergeometric tests were used to score TCR-TCR, TCR-HLA and TCR-CMV co-occurrence, with a repertoire-size bias correction applied to TCR pairs. To estimate false discovery rates, a later analysis permuted the HLA or CMV assignments 20 times. A later analysis grouped co-occurring TCRs with DBSCAN, adding TCRdist sequence similarity when clustering within HLA-allele-positive subsets. Co-occurrence clustering excluded repertoires with fewer than 30,000 or more than 120,000 public chains, plus five with anomalous nucleotide sharing. Imported from immuneACCESS, the table was reduced by TCRdb to in-frame sequences with V and J called. These copies leave out some clones; in studies compared against another copy, an unresolved V gene accounts for under half, and the cause of the remainder is not known. That table furnishes V, J and clone size, whereas the DNA furnished D and trimming. The sample records about 120,000 clones, roughly 69% of which are singletons. Nearly 9.5% of the sample is held by the ten biggest clonotypes.

Recombination connected TRBV15 to TRBJ2-2, and possibly TRBD2, on 5 matching bases. Sequenced: PBMCs. This sequence was found in a woman aged 40 to 50 in good health and CMV-seropositive. This receptor has the CDR3 CATSRGGGELFF. The nucleotides are TGTGCCACCAGCAGGGGCGGGGGGGAGCTGTTTTTT.